The sequence of this T cell receptor (beta chain) was determined in a study of OX40 agonist ivuxolimab in advanced cancers. For the study at large: Given to patients was ivuxolimab, an agonistic anti-OX40 (CD134) antibody. Participants, 65% to 85% male, averaged 60 years of age, ranging from about 23 to 85.

This clone appeared a few times. What it recognizes is unknown. Overall study findings and caveats: The mean number of expanded clones was higher in CD8+ T cells than in CD4+.

The repertoire was sequenced with immunoSEQ multiplex PCR; TCRdb's copy has only in-frame clones and lacks some. The table has approximately 38,000 clones, about 82% seen once; the top ten hold 21%. This clonotype originated in an adult with an advanced solid tumor such as melanoma, head and neck, liver or kidney cancer. This specimen was CD4+ or CD8+ T cells sorted from blood, taken in a trial of the OX40 agonist ivuxolimab.

CDR3 coding DNA: TGTGCCAGCTCTCCCGACAGGGCGCGGAGGGAGACCCAGTACTTC. Translating gives CASSPDRARRETQYF. This sequence joins TRBV18 and TRBJ2-5; 7 nucleotides match TRBD1. Per germline, CDR1 KGHSH and CDR2 LQKENI. There are 15 residues in the CDR3. V shed 6 bases, J shed 5 bases, and the junction held 12 bases outside the gene matches.